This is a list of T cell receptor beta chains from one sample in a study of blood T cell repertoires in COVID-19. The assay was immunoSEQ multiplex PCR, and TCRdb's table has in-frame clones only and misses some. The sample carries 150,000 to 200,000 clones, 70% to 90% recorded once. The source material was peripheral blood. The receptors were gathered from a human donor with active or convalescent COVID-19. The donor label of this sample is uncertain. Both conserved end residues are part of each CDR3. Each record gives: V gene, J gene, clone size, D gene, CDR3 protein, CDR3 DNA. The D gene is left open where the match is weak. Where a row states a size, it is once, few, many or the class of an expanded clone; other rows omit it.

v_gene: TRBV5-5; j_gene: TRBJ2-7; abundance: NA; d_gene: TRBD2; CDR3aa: CPRRGGREGYLGHEQYF; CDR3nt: TGCCCCCGCCGCGGGGGGCGGGAGGGCTATTTGGGCCACGAGCAGTACTTC
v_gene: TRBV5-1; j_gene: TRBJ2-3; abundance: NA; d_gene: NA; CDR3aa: CASSLSLGGATDTQYF; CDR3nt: TGCGCCAGCAGCCTCTCCCTGGGGGGGGCGACAGATACGCAGTATTTT
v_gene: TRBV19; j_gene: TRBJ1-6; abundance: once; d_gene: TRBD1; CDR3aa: CASSPGTGKGNSPLHF; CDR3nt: TGTGCCAGTAGTCCAGGGACAGGGAAGGGGAATTCACCCCTCCACTTT
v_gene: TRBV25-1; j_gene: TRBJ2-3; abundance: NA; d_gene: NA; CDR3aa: CASSEEGDFPTDTQYF; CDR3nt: TGTGCCAGCAGTGAAGAGGGGGATTTCCCCACAGATACGCAGTATTTT
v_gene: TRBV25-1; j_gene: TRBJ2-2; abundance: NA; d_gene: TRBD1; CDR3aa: CASRPTGGRTGELFF; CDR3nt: TGTGCCAGCAGGCCTACAGGGGGACGGACCGGGGAGCTGTTTTTT
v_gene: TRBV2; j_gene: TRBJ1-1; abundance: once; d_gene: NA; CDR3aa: CATPPWGGGTEAFF; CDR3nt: TGTGCCACCCCCCCCTGGGGGGGAGGCACTGAAGCTTTCTTT
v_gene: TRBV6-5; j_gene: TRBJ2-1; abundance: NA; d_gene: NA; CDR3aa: CASSYSLDGGHEQFF; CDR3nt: TGTGCCAGCAGTTACTCTCTGGACGGAGGACATGAGCAGTTCTTC
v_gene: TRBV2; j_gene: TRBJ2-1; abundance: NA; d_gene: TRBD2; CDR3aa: CASSDLGSGGYNEQFF; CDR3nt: TGTGCCAGCAGTGATCTGGGTAGCGGGGGATACAATGAGCAGTTCTTC
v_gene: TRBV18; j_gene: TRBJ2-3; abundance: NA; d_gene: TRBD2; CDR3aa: CASSPRLAGNTDTQYF; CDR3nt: TGTGCCAGCTCACCAAGACTAGCGGGGAACACAGATACGCAGTATTTT
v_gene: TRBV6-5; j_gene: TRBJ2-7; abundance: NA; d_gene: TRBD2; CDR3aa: CASSDSGRGVYEQYF; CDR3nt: TGTGCCAGCAGCGACTCCGGGCGGGGGGTGTACGAGCAGTACTTC
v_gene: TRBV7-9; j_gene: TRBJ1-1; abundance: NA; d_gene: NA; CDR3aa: CASSSLGPNTEAFF; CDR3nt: TGTGCCAGCAGCTCGCTTGGGCCGAACACTGAAGCTTTCTTT
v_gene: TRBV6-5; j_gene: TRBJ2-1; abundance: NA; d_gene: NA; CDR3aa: CASSNREGAYNEQFF; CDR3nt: TGTGCCAGCAGTAACAGGGAGGGGGCCTACAATGAGCAGTTCTTC
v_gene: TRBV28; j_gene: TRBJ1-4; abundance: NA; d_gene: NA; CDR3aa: CASSLSQGQRKLFF; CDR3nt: TGTGCCAGCAGTTTATCCCAGGGTCAACGAAAACTGTTTTTT
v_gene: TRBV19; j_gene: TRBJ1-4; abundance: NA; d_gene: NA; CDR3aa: CASKARTAYEKLFF; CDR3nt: TGTGCCAGTAAGGCCAGGACAGCCTATGAAAAACTGTTTTTT
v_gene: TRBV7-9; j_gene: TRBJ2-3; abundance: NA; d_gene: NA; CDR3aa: CASSLQGSTDTQYF; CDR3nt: TGTGCCAGCAGCTTACAGGGGAGCACAGATACGCAGTATTTT
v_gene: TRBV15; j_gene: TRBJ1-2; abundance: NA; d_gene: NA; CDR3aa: CATSRASGYGYTF; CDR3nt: TGTGCCACCAGCAGGGCCTCAGGGTATGGCTACACCTTC
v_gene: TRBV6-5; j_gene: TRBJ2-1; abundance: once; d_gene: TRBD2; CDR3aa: CASSYGGVMNEQFF; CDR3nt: TGTGCCAGCAGTTACGGGGGGGTCATGAATGAGCAGTTCTTC
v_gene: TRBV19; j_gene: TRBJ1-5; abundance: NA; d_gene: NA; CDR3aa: CASSRGKAGVGNQPQHF; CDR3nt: TGTGCCAGTAGTCGGGGTAAGGCAGGGGTCGGGAACCAGCCCCAGCATTTT
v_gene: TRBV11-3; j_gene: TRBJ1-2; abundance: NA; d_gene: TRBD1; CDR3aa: CASSQGGQVGYGYTF; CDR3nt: TGTGCCAGCAGCCAAGGGGGACAGGTGGGGTATGGCTACACCTTC
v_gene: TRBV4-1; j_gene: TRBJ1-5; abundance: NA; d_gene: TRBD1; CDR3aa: CASSPQTGDLFQPQHF; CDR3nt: TGCGCCAGCAGCCCCCAGACAGGGGACCTTTTTCAGCCCCAGCATTTT
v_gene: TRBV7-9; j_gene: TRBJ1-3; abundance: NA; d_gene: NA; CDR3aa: CASSLEEAGNTIYF; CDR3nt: TGTGCCAGCAGCTTAGAGGAGGCTGGAAACACCATATATTTT
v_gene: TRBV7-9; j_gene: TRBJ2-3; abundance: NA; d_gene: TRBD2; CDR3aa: CASSFTGTSGSTDTQYF; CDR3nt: TGTGCCAGCAGCTTTACCGGGACTAGCGGGAGCACAGATACGCAGTATTTT
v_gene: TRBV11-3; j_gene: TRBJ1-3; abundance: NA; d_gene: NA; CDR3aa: CASSGQFEEDTIYF; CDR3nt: TGTGCCAGCAGCGGACAGTTCGAAGAGGACACCATATATTTT
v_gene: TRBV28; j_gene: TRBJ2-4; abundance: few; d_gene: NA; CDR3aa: CASSPPSLRYQYF; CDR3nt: TGTGCCAGCAGTCCTCCATCCCTGCGATATCAGTACTTC
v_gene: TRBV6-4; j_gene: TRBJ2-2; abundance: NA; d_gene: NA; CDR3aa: CASSATPGTGELFF; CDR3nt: TGTGCCAGCAGTGCCACTCCAGGCACCGGGGAGCTGTTTTTT
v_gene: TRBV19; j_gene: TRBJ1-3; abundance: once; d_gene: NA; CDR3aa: CASSRIGLVPIYF; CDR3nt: TGTGCCAGTAGTAGAATCGGACTCGTCCCCATATATTTT
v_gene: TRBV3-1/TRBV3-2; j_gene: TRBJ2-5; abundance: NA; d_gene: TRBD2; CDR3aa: CASSRGGSGETQYF; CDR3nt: TGTGCCAGCAGCCGAGGCGGGAGTGGAGAGACCCAGTACTTC
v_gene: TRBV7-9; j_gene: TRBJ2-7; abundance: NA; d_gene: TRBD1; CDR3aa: CASSDRTGDGPLYEQYF; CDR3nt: TGTGCCAGCAGCGACCGGACAGGTGACGGCCCACTCTACGAGCAGTACTTC
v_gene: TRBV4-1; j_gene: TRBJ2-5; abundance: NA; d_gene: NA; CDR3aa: CASSQDRLQETQYF; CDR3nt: TGCGCCAGCAGCCAAGACAGACTCCAAGAGACCCAGTACTTC
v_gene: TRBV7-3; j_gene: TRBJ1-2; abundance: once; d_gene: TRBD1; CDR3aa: CASSSGQGGGYTF; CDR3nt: TGTGCCAGCAGCTCCGGACAGGGCGGTGGCTACACCTTC